The count of the clone carrying this T cell receptor beta chain is one. As handled by the study authors: Counts of nucleated cells, estimated from reference gene primer amplification, were obtained. Repertoires were generated with immunoSEQ multiplex PCR, while TCRdb's copy carries only in-frame clones and drops some. The D gene and trimming were derived from the DNA, and the V and J assignments and clone size from that table. The repertoire consists of around 120,000 clones, with roughly four fifths occurring once and the leading ten covering 2% to 3%. The CDR3 is 13 residues long. The V end lost 6 bases, the J end lost 0 bases, and 8 bases lay between the germline ends. In germline, CDR1 is MNHEY, CDR2 SVGAGI. This specimen belongs to a study of blood T cell repertoires in COVID-19. Whole-study context: Researchers got acute and convalescent COVID-19 samples from the United States, Italy and Spain. PBMCs, B-cell-depleted T cells, or T cells provided the cDNA or gDNA that made up the material.

The chain combines TRBV6-5 with TRBJ2-5; possibly TRBD2 for D (5 bases). The receptor comes from a man over 45 with acute or convalescent COVID-19. The sequenced sample consisted of peripheral blood. The CDR3 region has the DNA TGTGCCAGCAGGACTACTTACCAAGAGACCCAGTACTTC. Translating it yields CASRTTYQETQYF.